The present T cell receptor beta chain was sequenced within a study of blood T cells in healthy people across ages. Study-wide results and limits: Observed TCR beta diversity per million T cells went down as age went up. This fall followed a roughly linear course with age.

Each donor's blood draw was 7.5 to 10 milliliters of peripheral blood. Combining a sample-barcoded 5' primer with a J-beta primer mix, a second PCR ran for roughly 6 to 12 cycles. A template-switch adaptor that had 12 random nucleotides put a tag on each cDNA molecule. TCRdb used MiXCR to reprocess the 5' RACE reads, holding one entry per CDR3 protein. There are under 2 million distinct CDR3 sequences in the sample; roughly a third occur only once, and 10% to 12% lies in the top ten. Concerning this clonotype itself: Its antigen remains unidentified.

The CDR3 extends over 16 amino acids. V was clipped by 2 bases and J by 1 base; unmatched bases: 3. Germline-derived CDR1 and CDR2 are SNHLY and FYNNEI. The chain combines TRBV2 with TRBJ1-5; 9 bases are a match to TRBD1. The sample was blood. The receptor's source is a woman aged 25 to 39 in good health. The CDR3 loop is CASSETTGGSNQPQHF. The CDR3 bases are TGTGCCAGCAGTGAAACGACAGGGGGGAGCAATCAGCCCCAGCATTTT.